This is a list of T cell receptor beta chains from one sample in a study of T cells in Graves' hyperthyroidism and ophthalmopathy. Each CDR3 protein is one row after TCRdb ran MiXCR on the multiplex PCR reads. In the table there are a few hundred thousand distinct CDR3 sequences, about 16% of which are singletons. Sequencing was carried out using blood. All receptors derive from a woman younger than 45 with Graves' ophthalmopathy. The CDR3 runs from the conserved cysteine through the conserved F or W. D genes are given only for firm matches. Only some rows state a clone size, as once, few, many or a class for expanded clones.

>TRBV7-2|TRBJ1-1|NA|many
CASSISDINTEAFF
TGTGCCAGCAGTATCTCGGACATCAACACTGAAGCTTTCTTT
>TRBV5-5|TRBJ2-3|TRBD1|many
CASSPRPPGQPTDTQYF
TGTGCCAGCAGCCCCCGACCTCCGGGACAGCCCACAGATACGCAGTATTTT
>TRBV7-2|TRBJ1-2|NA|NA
CASSLADGYTF
TGTGCCAGCAGCTTAGCTGATGGCTACACCTTC
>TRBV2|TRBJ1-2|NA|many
CASSEGGDYGYTF
TGTGCCAGCAGTGAAGGGGGGGACTATGGCTACACCTTC
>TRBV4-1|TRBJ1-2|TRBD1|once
CASSQAGGDSEGYTF
TGCGCCAGCAGCCAAGCAGGGGGCGATTCGGAAGGCTACACCTTC
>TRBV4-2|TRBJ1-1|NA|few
CASSQDGEAFF
TGTGCCAGCAGCCAAGATGGTGAGGCTTTCTTT
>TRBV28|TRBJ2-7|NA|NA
CASSPHMSAYEQYF
TGTGCCAGCAGTCCTCATATGTCGGCCTACGAGCAGTACTTC
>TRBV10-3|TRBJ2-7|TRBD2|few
CATTLGLAGSPFEQYF
TGTGCCACCACTCTCGGACTAGCGGGATCTCCTTTCGAGCAGTACTTC
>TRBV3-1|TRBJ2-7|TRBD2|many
CASSLRLAATEGYEQYF
TGTGCCAGCAGCCTACGACTAGCGGCCACAGAGGGCTACGAGCAGTACTTC
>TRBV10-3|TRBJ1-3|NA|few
CAISDYGPGSTIYF
TGTGCCATCAGTGACTACGGCCCGGGAAGCACCATATATTTT
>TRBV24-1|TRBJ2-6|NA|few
CATSDSRGALTGANVLTF
TGTGCCACCAGTGATAGTCGAGGCGCATTGACTGGGGCCAACGTCCTGACTTTC
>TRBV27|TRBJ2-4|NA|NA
CASSSSFEWSEGNRAKNIQYF
TGTGCCAGCAGTTCGTCTTTCGAGTGGTCCGAGGGGAACAGGGCCAAAAACATTCAGTACTTC
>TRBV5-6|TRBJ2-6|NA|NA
CASSLKGANVLTF
TGTGCCAGCAGCTTGAAAGGGGCCAACGTCCTGACTTTC
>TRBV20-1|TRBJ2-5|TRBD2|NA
CSARRAASGIETQYF
TGCAGTGCTAGAAGGGCAGCTAGCGGGATAGAGACCCAGTACTTC
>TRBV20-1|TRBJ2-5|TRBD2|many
CSARDLAGGSQETQYF
TGCAGTGCTAGGGATTTAGCGGGAGGGTCCCAAGAGACCCAGTACTTC
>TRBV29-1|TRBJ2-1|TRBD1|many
CSVQGARYEQFF
TGCAGCGTTCAGGGGGCGCGGTATGAGCAGTTCTTC
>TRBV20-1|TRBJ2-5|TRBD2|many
CSASRLAGGLGETQYF
TGCAGTGCTAGTCGCCTAGCGGGAGGGTTAGGAGAGACCCAGTACTTC
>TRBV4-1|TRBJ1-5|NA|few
CASSQPNLVGDSNQPQHF
TGCGCCAGCAGCCAACCCAATCTGGTGGGGGATAGCAATCAGCCCCAGCATTTT
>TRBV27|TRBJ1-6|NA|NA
CASSRLYNSPLHF
TGTGCCAGCAGTAGACTGTATAATTCACCCCTCCACTTT
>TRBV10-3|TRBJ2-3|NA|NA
CATISLSTDTQYF
TGTGCCACCATCTCGTTGAGCACAGATACGCAGTATTTT
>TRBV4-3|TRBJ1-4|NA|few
CASSQEKGAYQLFF
TGCGCCAGCAGCCAAGAGAAAGGGGCCTACCAACTGTTTTTT
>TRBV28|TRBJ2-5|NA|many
CASSSPPLQTQYF
TGTGCCAGCAGTTCCCCTCCCTTGCAGACCCAGTACTTC
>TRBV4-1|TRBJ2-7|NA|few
CASSQEKRGGLYEQYF
TGCGCCAGCAGCCAAGAGAAAAGGGGGGGTTTATACGAGCAGTACTTC
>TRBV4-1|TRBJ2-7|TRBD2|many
CASSQDASGNYEQYF
TGCGCCAGCAGCCAAGATGCTAGCGGGAACTACGAGCAGTACTTC
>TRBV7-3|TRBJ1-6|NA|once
CASSSLKNSPLHF
TGTGCCAGCAGCTCCCTAAAGAATTCACCCCTCCACTTT
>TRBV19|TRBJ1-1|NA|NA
CASNPPTGLNTEAFF
TGTGCCAGTAATCCTCCTACTGGGTTGAACACTGAAGCTTTCTTT
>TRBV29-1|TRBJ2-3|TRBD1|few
CSVAGTGSTDTQYF
TGCAGCGTTGCCGGGACAGGGAGTACAGATACGCAGTATTTT
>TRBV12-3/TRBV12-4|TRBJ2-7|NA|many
CASSPSRSYEQYF
TGTGCCAGCAGCCCGTCTCGATCCTACGAGCAGTACTTC
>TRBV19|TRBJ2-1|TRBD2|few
CASSPSSGRRIYNEQFF
TGTGCCAGTAGTCCTTCTAGCGGGAGGAGGATCTACAATGAGCAGTTCTTC
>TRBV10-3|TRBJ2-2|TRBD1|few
CAISDPGTGVYPGELFF
TGTGCCATCAGTGACCCCGGGACAGGGGTTTATCCCGGGGAGCTGTTTTTT
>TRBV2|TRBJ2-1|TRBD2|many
CASRDLAGVDNEQFF
TGTGCCAGCAGGGACTTAGCGGGAGTCGACAATGAGCAGTTCTTC
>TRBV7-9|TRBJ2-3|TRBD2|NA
CASSFGGSGNTDTQYF
TGTGCCAGCAGCTTCGGGGGTAGCGGGAACACAGATACGCAGTATTTT
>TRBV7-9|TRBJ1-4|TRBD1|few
CASSATGLGEKLFF
TGTGCCAGCAGCGCGACAGGGCTAGGGGAAAAACTGTTTTTT
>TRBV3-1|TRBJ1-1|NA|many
CASSQGSRNTEAFF
TGTGCCAGCAGCCAGGGTTCTCGGAACACTGAAGCTTTCTTT
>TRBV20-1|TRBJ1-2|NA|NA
CSASGGQLGYTF
TGCAGTGCCTCTGGCGGACAACTTGGCTACACCTTC
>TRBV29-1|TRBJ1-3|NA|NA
CSVAGPGNTIYF
TGCAGCGTTGCGGGACCTGGAAACACCATATATTTT
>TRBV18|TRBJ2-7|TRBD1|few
CASSPREIRTGWYEQYF
TGTGCCAGCTCCCCCCGAGAAATTAGGACAGGGTGGTACGAGCAGTACTTC
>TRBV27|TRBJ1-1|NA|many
CASSAGLGTEAFF
TGTGCCAGCAGTGCAGGGTTAGGCACTGAAGCTTTCTTT
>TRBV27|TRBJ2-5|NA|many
CASSSLGRRETQYF
TGTGCCAGCAGTTCACTGGGACGGAGGGAGACCCAGTACTTC
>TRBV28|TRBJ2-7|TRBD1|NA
CASSWTGRDYEQYF
TGTGCCAGCAGTTGGACAGGGAGAGACTACGAGCAGTACTTC
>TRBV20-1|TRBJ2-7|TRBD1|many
CSARDQTGGVYEQYF
TGCAGTGCTAGAGATCAAACAGGGGGAGTCTACGAGCAGTACTTC
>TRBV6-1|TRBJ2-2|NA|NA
CASNLGFGELFF
TGTGCCAGCAATTTGGGTTTCGGGGAGCTGTTTTTT
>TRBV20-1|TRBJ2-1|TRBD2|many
CSAPGGLVGLYNEQFF
TGCAGTGCTCCGGGGGGACTTGTGGGTCTATACAATGAGCAGTTCTTC
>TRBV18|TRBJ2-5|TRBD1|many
CASSHRDRRNQETQYF
TGTGCCAGCTCACACAGGGACAGGAGAAACCAAGAGACCCAGTACTTC
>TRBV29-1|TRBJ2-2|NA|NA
CSVTSPNTGELFF
TGCAGCGTTACTTCCCCGAACACCGGGGAGCTGTTTTTT
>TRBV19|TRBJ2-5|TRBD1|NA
CASTTGGLKETQYF
TGTGCCAGTACGACAGGGGGCCTTAAGGAGACCCAGTACTTC
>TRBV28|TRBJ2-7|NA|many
CASSHTAGTAAYEQYF
TGTGCCAGCAGCCATACCGCCGGGACGGCTGCCTACGAGCAGTACTTC
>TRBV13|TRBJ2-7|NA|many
CASSESGVVGRFIYEQYF
TGTGCCAGCAGCGAAAGTGGTGTGGTGGGTCGGTTCATCTACGAGCAGTACTTC